These T cell receptor beta chains were read from a single sample in a study of regulatory T cells in long-lasting Graves disease. TCRdb recomputed calls from the multiplex PCR reads with MiXCR, one row per CDR3 protein. The sample gives 300,000 to 400,000 distinct CDR3 sequences, 18% of which show up once; around 37% is in the top ten. The material was peripheral blood mononuclear cells (PBMCs), obtained at new diagnosis, from a patient treated with antithyroid drugs. The receptors here all came from a female donor with Graves disease. CDR3s include the opening cysteine and the closing phenylalanine or tryptophan. A clone size is listed for some rows: how often the clone was seen (once, few, many), or a class if it is expanded.

TRBJ1-1,many,TRBV6-1,CASSLTDNTEAFF
TRBJ2-2,-,TRBV7-9,CASSLDRGRSTGELFF
TRBJ2-1,-,TRBV29-1,CSVESRRGADEQFF
TRBJ2-3,many,TRBV2,CASSPGTSGTDTQYF
TRBJ2-5,many,TRBV2,CASREDRGGETQYF
TRBJ2-1,many,TRBV28,CASPPDTLAGAEQFF
TRBJ1-5,many,TRBV19,CASSAPEGSGNQPQHF
TRBJ2-7,-,TRBV2,CASSEWSSYEQYF
TRBJ2-7,many,TRBV6-1,CASKDGSFLYEQYF
TRBJ2-7,few,TRBV7-2,CASSLDAYSSYEQYF
TRBJ2-1,-,TRBV5-4,CASSSARDRGEQFF
TRBJ1-3,many,TRBV11-3,CASSLGLGNTIYF
TRBJ2-1,many,TRBV27,CASSLGGRHNEQFF
TRBJ1-3,few,TRBV10-3,CAIRGTSPGSGNTIYF
TRBJ2-2,-,TRBV20-1,CSARDIQGLRANTGELFF
TRBJ2-6,-,TRBV24-1,CATSDRTGFLGANVLTF
TRBJ1-1,-,TRBV30,CAWRKAGSKGTEAFF
TRBJ1-1,once,TRBV29-1,CSGSVVGKTGNTEAFF
TRBJ2-7,-,TRBV20-1,CSATSSGNEQYF
TRBJ2-3,many,TRBV7-3,CASSALGGDPDTQYF
TRBJ2-7,many,TRBV20-1,CSALVRVQDTREQYF
TRBJ2-1,many,TRBV11-2,CASSLGPPNEQFF
TRBJ1-2,few,TRBV7-9,CASSLDGALGYTF
TRBJ2-5,-,TRBV5-6,CASSWTSGAFLRETQYF
TRBJ2-3,many,TRBV6-1,CATTPHRRDPGDTQYF
TRBJ2-2,-,TRBV6-1,CASSTWGRRGTGELFF
TRBJ2-3,many,TRBV30,CAWSSASGSFVDTQYF
TRBJ2-1,-,TRBV5-1,CASSLYGDRLRNEQFF
TRBJ2-7,few,TRBV30,CAWSVLGGDEQYF
TRBJ2-1,many,TRBV11-2,CASSWSAGITCNEQFF
TRBJ1-1,many,TRBV28,CASSLTQQGAGTEAFF
TRBJ2-5,many,TRBV14,CASSQGRQGETQYF
TRBJ2-7,many,TRBV6-1,CASTRTYEQYF
TRBJ2-5,many,TRBV18,CASSPPRTGRGETQYF
TRBJ2-7,many,TRBV7-9,CASSGDDQTLSYEQYF
-,large,TRBV20-1,CSARPLAGGPHTQYF
TRBJ2-3,many,TRBV7-3,CASSPLDRANTDTQYF
TRBJ2-1,many,TRBV2,CASSPLLAGDSYNEQFF
TRBJ1-5,few,TRBV30,CAWAGSSYSNQPQHF
TRBJ1-3,many,TRBV6-2/TRBV6-3,CASSYSGQPALGNTIYF
TRBJ2-7,-,TRBV28,CASRGSHEQYF
TRBJ2-1,many,TRBV7-9,CASYSRDSNEQFF
TRBJ2-7,-,TRBV4-1,CASSQDSLGVVSYEQYF
TRBJ2-7,few,TRBV19,CASTPVGGGDEQYF
TRBJ1-3,-,TRBV10-3,CAISDGDRGSGNTIYF